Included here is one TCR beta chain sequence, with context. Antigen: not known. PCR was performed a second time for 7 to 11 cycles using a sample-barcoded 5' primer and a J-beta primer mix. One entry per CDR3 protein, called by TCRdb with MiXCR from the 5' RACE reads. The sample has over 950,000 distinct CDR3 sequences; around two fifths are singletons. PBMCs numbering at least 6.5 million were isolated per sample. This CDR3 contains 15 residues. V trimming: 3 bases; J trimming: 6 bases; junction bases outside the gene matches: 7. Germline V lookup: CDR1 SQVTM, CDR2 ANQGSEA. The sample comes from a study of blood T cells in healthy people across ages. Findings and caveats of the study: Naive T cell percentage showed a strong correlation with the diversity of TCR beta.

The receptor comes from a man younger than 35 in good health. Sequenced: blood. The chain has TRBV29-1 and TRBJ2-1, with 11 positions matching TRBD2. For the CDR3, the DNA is TGCAGCGTTGAGGTAGCGGGGGGGCCAATCAATGAGCAGTTCTTC. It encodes CSVEVAGGPINEQFF.